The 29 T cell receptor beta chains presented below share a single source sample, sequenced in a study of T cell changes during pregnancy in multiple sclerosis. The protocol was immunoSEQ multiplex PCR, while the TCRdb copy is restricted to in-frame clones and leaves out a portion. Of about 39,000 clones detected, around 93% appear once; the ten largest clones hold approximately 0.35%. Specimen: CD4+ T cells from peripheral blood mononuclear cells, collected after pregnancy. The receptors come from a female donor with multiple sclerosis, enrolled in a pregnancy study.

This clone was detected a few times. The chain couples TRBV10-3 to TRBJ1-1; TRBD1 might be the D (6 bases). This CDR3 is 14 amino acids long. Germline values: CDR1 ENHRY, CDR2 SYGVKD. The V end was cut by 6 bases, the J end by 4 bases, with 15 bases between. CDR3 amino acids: CAISFEQGFTEAFF. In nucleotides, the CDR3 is TGTGCCATCAGCTTCGAACAGGGTTTCACTGAAGCTTTCTTT.

The CDR3 loop reads CASSSRSGVETQYF. Written as DNA, the CDR3 is TGTGCCAGCAGCTCTCGGTCAGGGGTAGAGACCCAGTACTTC. V is TRBV7-6 and J is TRBJ2-5; a possible D gene is TRBD1 (6 bases). The CDR3 runs to 14 residues. V lost 4 bases, J lost 4 bases, and 13 bases lay in between. The germline CDR1 and CDR2 sequences are SGHVS and FNYEAQ.

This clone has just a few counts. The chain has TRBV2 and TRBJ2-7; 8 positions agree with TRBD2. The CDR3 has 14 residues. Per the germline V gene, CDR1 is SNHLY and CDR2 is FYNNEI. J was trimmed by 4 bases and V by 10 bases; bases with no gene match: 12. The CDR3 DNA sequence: TGTGCCACCTATCCGGGACTAGGTTTTTACGAGCAGTACTTC. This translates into CATYPGLGFYEQYF.

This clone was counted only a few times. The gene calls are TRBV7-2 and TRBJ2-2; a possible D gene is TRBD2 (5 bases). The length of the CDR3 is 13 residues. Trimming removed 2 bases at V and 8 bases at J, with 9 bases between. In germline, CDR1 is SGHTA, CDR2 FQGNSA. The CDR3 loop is CASSLTGEGELFF. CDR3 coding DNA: TGTGCCAGCAGCTTAACCGGGGAAGGGGAGCTGTTTTTT.

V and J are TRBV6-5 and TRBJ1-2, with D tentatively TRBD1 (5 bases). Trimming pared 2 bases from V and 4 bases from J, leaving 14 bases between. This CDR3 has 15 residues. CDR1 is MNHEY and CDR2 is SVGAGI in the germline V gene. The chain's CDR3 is CASSYTGPLFYGYTF. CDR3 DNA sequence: TGTGCCAGCAGTTACACAGGACCGTTGTTCTATGGCTACACCTTC.

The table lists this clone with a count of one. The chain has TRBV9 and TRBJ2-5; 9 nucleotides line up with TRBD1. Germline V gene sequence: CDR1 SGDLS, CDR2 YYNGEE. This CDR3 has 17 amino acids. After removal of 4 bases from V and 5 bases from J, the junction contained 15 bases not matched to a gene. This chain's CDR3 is CASSPRTGEGGMETQYF. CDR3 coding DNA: TGTGCCAGCAGCCCAAGGACAGGGGAGGGAGGTATGGAGACCCAGTACTTC. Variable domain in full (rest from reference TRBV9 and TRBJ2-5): DSGVTQTPKHLITATGQRVTLRCSPRSGDLSVYWYQQSLDQGLQFLIQYYNGEERAKGNILERFSAQQFPDLHSELNLSSLELGDSALYFCASSPRTGEGGMETQYFGPGTRLLVL.

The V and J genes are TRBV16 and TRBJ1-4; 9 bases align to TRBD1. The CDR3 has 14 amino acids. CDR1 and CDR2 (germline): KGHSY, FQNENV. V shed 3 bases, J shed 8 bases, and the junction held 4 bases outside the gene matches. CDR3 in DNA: TGTGCCAGCAGCCAGACAGGGGGTTTCGAAAAACTGTTTTTT. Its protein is CASSQTGGFEKLFF. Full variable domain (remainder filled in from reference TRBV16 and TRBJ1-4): GEEVAQTPKHLVRGEGQKAKLYCAPIKGHSYVFWYQQVLKNEFKFLISFQNENVFDETGMPKERFSAKCLPNSPCSLEIQATKLEDSAVYFCASSQTGGFEKLFFGSGTQLSVL.

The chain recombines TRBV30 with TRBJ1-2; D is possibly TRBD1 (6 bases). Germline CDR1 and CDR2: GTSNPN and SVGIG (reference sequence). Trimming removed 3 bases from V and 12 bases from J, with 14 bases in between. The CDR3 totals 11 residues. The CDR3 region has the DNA TGTGCCTGGAGAGGCCGAGACAGGAACACCTTC. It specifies CAWRGRDRNTF.

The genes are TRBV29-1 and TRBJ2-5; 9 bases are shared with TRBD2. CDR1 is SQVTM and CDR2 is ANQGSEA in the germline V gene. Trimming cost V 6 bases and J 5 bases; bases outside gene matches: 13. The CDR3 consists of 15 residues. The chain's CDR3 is CSVGFSGGGSETQYF. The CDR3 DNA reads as TGCAGCGTGGGGTTTAGCGGGGGAGGATCTGAGACCCAGTACTTC.

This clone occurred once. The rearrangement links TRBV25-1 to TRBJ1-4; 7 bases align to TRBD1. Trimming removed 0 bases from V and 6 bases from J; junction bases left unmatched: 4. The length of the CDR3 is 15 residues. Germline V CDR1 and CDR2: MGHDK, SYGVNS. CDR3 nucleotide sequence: TGTGCCAGCAGTGAATATACAGGGGCTCATGAAAAACTGTTTTTT. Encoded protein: CASSEYTGAHEKLFF.

In DNA form, the CDR3 reads TGTGCCTGGAGGGTGCAGGGGGCCCCCTACAATGAGCAGTTCTTC. Protein: CAWRVQGAPYNEQFF. The V gene is TRBV30, the J gene TRBJ2-1; 8 bases fit TRBD1. Germline lookup yields CDR1 GTSNPN and CDR2 SVGIG (reference sequence). The CDR3 extends over 15 amino acids. Trimming cost V 3 bases and J 2 bases; bases outside gene matches: 6.

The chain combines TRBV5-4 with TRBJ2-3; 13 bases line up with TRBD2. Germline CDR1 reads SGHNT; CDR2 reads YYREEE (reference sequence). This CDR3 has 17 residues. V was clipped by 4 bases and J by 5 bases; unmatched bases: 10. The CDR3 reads CASSLLTSGGPQDTQYF. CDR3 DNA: TGTGCCAGCAGCCTGCTGACTAGCGGGGGGCCCCAAGATACGCAGTATTTT.

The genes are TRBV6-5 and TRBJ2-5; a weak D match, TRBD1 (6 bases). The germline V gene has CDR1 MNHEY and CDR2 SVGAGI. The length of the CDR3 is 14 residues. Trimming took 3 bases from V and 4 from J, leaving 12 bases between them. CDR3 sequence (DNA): TGTGCCAGCAGTTATTTCTTGGGGGCAGAGACCCAGTACTTC. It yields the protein CASSYFLGAETQYF.

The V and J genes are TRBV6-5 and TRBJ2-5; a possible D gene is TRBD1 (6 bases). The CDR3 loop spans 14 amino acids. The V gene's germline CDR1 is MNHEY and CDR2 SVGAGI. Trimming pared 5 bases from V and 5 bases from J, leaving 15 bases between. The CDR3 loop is CASSRRVRGETQYF. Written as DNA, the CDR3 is TGTGCCAGCAGTCGCCGGGTGAGGGGGGAGACCCAGTACTTC.

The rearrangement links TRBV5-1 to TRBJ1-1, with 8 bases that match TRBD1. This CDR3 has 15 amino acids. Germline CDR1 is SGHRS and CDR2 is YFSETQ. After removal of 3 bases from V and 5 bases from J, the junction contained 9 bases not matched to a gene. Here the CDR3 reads CASSSGQAVITEAFF. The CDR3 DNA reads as TGCGCCAGCAGCTCGGGACAGGCGGTGATAACTGAAGCTTTCTTT.

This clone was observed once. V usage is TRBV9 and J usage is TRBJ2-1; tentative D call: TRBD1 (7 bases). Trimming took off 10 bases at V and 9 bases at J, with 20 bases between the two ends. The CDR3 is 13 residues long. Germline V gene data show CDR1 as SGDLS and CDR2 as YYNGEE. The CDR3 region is CASGGLGVGEQFF. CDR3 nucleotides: TGTGCCTCAGGGGGGTTGGGAGTGGGTGAGCAGTTCTTC.

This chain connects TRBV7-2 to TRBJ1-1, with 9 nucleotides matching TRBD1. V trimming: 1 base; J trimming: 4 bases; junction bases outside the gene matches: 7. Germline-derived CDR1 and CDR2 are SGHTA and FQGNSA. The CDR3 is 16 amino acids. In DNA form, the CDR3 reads TGTGCCAGCAGCTTAGATACAGGGGGCGACGGCACTGAAGCTTTCTTT. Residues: CASSLDTGGDGTEAFF.

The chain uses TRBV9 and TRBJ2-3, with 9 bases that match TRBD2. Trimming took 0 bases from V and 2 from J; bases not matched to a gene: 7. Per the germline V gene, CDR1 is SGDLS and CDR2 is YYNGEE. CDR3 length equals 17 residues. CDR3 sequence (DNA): TGTGCCAGCAGCGTAGACTTGGCGGGGGGGGTCACAGATACGCAGTATTTT. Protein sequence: CASSVDLAGGVTDTQYF.

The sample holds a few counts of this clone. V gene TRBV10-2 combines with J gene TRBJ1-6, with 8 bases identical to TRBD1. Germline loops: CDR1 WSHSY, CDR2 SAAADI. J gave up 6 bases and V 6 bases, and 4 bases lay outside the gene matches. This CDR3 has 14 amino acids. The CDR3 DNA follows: TGCGCCAGCAGCTCGGACAGGGCTAATTCACCCCTCCACTTT. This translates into CASSSDRANSPLHF.

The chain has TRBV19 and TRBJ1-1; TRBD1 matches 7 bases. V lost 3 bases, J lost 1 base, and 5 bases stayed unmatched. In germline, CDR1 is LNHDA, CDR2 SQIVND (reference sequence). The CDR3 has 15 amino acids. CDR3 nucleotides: TGTGCCAGTAGTATGGGACAGCTCTCGAACACTGAAGCTTTCTTT. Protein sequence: CASSMGQLSNTEAFF.

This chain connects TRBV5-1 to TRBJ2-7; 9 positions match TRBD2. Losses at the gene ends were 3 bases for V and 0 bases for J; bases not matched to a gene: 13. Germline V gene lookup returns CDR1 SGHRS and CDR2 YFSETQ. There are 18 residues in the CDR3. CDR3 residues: CASSWGTAGGQSSYEQYF. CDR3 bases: TGCGCCAGCAGCTGGGGAACAGCGGGGGGCCAAAGCTCCTACGAGCAGTACTTC.

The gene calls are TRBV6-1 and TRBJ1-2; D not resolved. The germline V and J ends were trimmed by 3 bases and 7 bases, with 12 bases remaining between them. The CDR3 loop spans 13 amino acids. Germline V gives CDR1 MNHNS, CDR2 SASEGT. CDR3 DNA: TGTGCCAGCAGTGATGAGGGTAATCGTGGCTACACCTTC. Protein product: CASSDEGNRGYTF.

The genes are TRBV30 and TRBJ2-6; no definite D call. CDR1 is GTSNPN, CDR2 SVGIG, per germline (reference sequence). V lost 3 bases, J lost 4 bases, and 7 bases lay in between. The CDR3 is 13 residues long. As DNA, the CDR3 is TGTGCCTGGAGAAGTACAGGGGCCAACGTCCTGACTTTC. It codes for CAWRSTGANVLTF. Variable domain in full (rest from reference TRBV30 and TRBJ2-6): SQTIHQWPATLVQPVGSPLSLECTVEGTSNPNLYWYRQAAGRGLQLLFYSVGIGQISSEVPQNLSASRPQDRQFILSSKKLLLSDSGFYLCAWRSTGANVLTFGAGSRLTVL.

Here the CDR3 DNA reads TGTGCCAGCAGCGCAAATCCCAGACGGGGGGGTTCCCTTTACGAGCAGTACTTC. Its protein product is CASSANPRRGGSLYEQYF. The chain is built from TRBV9 and TRBJ2-7, with 8 positions matching TRBD2. Trimming cost V 3 bases and J 4 bases; bases outside gene matches: 18. This CDR3 contains 18 residues. Germline values: CDR1 SGDLS, CDR2 YYNGEE. Complete variable domain (other parts from reference TRBV9 and TRBJ2-7): DSGVTQTPKHLITATGQRVTLRCSPRSGDLSVYWYQQSLDQGLQFLIQYYNGEERAKGNILERFSAQQFPDLHSELNLSSLELGDSALYFCASSANPRRGGSLYEQYFGPGTRLTVT.

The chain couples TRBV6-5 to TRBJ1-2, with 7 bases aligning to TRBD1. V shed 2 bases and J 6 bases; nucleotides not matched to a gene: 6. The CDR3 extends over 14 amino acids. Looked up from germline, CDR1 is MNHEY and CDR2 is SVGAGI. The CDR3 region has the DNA TGTGCCAGCAGTTACCTTGACAGGGTGGATGGCTACACCTTC. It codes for CASSYLDRVDGYTF.

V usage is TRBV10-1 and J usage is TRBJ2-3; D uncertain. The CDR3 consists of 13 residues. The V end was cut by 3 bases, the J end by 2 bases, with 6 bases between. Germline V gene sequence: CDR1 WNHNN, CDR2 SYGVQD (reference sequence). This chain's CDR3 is CASSDIDTDTQYF. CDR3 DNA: TGCGCCAGCAGTGATATAGACACAGATACGCAGTATTTT.

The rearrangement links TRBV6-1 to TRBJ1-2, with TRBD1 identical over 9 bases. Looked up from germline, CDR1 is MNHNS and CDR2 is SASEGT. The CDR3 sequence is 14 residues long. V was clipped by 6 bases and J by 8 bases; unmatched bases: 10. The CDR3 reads CASRLDRGGSGYTF. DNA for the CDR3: TGTGCCAGCAGACTGGACAGGGGAGGGTCGGGCTACACCTTC.

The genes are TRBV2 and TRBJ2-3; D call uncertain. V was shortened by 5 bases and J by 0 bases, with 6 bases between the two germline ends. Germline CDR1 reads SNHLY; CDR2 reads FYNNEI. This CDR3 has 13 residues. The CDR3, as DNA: TGTGCCAGCAGTCGGAGAAGCACAGATACGCAGTATTTT. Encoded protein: CASSRRSTDTQYF. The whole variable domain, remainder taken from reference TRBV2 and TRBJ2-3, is EPEVTQTPSHQVTQMGQEVILRCVPISNHLYFYWYRQILGQKVEFLVSFYNNEISEKSEIFDDQFSVERPDGSNFTLKIRSTKLEDSAMYFCASSRRSTDTQYFGPGTRLTVL.

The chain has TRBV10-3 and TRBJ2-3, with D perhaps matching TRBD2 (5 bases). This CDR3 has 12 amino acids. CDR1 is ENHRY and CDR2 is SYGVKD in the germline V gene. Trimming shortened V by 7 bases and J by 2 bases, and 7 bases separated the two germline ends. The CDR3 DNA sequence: TGTGCCATCAACGGGGACACAGATACGCAGTATTTT. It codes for CAINGDTDTQYF.